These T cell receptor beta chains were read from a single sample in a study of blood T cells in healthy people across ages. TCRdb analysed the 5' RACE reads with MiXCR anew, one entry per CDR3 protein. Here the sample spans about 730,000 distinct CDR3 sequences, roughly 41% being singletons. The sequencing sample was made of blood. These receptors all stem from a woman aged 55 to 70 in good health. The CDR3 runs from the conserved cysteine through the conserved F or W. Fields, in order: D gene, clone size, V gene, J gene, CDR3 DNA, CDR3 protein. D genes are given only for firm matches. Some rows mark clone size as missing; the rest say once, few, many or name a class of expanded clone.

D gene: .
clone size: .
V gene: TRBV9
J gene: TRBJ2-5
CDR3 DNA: TGTGCCAGCAGCGTAGCTTTTGGGGACACTAATAGAGAAGAGACCCAGTACTTC
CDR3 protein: CASSVAFGDTNREETQYF

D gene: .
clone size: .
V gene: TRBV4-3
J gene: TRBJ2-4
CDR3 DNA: TGCGCCAGCAGCCAAGATCGTATGGGGACATTAAACATTCAGTACTTC
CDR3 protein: CASSQDRMGTLNIQYF

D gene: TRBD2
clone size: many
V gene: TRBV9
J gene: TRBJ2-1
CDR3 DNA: TGTGCCAGCAGCGTTGGGCTAGCGGGGAGCAATGAGCAGTTCTTC
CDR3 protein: CASSVGLAGSNEQFF

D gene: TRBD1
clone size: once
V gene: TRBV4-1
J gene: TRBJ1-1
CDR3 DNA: TGCGCCAGCAGCCAAGATACAGGGGCTGGGAACACTGAAGCTTTCTTT
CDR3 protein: CASSQDTGAGNTEAFF

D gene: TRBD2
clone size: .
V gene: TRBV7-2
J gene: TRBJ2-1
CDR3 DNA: TGTGCCAGCAGCTTAGGAGTAGCGGGAGGCGTTGATGAGCAGTTCTTC
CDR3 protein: CASSLGVAGGVDEQFF

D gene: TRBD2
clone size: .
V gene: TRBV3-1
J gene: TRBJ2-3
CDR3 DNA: TGTGCCAGCAGCCGGAGCGGGGACCGCACAGATACGCAGTATTTT
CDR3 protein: CASSRSGDRTDTQYF

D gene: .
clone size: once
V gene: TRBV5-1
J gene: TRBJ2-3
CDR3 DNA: TGCACCAGCAGCGTCGGGACTAGCACAGATACGCAGTATTTT
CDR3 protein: CTSSVGTSTDTQYF

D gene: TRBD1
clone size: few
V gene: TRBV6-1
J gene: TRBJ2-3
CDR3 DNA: TGTGCCAGCAGATCTGGACAGGGGTTTTCAGATACGCAGTATTTT
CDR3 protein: CASRSGQGFSDTQYF

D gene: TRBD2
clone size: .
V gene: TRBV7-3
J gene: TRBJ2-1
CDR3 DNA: TGTGCCAGCAGCTTCTGGGCGGGGGGGCCTTTCAATGAGCAGTTCTTC
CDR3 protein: CASSFWAGGPFNEQFF

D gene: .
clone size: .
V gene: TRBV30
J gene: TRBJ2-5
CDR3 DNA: TGTGCCTGGAGTGGGGGGGAGACCCAGTACTTC
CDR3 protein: CAWSGGETQYF

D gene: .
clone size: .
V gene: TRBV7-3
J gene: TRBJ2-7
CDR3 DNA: TGTGCCAGCAGCTTAAGATCTGGGCCCCTGTACGAGCAGTACTTC
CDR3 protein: CASSLRSGPLYEQYF

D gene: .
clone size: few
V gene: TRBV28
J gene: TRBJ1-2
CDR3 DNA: TGTGCCAGCAGTTTATTGCAGTTGGGAGGAAAAGGCTACACCTTC
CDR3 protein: CASSLLQLGGKGYTF

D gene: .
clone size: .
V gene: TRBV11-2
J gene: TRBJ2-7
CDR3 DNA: TGTGCCAGTCGACCGACAGGAGGCGAGCAGTACTTC
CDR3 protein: CASRPTGGEQYF

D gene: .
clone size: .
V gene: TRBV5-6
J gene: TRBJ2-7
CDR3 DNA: TGTGCCAGCAGCTTGGCCGGGGAACCCTCCTACAATGAGCAGTACTTC
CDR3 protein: CASSLAGEPSYNEQYF

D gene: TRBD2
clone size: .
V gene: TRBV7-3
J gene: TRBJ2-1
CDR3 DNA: TGTGCCAGCAGCCGGGGGGGGGCAGTTACGGACAATGAGCAGTTCTTC
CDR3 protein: CASSRGGAVTDNEQFF

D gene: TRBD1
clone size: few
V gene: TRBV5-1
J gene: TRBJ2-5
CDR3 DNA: TGCGCCAGCAGCCCTACTCAGGGGGCAGAGACCCAGTACTTC
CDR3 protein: CASSPTQGAETQYF

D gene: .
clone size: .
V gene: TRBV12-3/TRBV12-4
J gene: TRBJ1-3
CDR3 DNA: TGTGCCAGCAGTTTTGGGGGCAGGAACGTAAACACCATATATTTT
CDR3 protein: CASSFGGRNVNTIYF

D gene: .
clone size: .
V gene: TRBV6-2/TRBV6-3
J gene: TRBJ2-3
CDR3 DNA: TGTGCCAGCAGTTATTCTAGTCCCAGGGATACGCAGTATTTT
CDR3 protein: CASSYSSPRDTQYF

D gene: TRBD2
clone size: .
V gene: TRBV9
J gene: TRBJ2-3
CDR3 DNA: TGTGCCAGCAGCGTAGTTGGTAGCGGGATGCCTACTAGCACAGATACGCAGTATTTT
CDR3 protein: CASSVVGSGMPTSTDTQYF

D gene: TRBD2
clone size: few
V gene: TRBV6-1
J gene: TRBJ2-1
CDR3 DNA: TGTGCCAGCAGTGAAACTCGTCCTAGCGGGAGCTGGTACAATGAGCAGTTCTTC
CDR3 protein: CASSETRPSGSWYNEQFF